This TCR beta chain was identified in a study of blood T cells in healthy people across ages. Together with a sample-barcoded 5' primer, a J-beta primer mix was included in a second PCR lasting 7 to 11 cycles. Tags on each cDNA molecule came from a template-switch adaptor with 12 random nucleotides. MiXCR was run by TCRdb on the 5' RACE reads, yielding one entry per CDR3 protein. Among around 1.5 million distinct CDR3 sequences listed, around 35% were seen once. Overall study results and limits: Age brought a roughly linear fall in TCR beta diversity measured per million T cells.

Details on this clonotype: Its antigen is currently unknown.

V was pared by 6 bases and J by 4 bases, with 2 bases of the junction left unmatched. CDR1 is SGHRS, CDR2 YFSETQ, per germline. The CDR3 spans 14 residues. This clonotype was sampled from a woman aged 25 to 39 in good health. The gene calls are TRBV5-1 and TRBJ2-2; 11 nucleotides line up with TRBD1. Sequenced material: blood. The CDR3 DNA is TGCGCCAGCAAGGGACAGGGGGTCACCGGGGAGCTGTTTTTT. It codes for CASKGQGVTGELFF. The variable domain in full, with the rest retrieved from reference TRBV5-1 and TRBJ2-2, is KAGVTQTPRYLIKTRGQQVTLSCSPISGHRSVSWYQQTPGQGLQFLFEYFSETQRNKGNFPGRFSGRQFSNSRSEMNVSTLELGDSALYLCASKGQGVTGELFFGEGSRLTVL.